This T cell receptor (beta chain) originates from a study of T cell responses to AZD1222 COVID-19 vaccine. Findings of the study overall: Clonal diversity was possibly underestimated; the donors were predominantly white British and more often female. Only after the peak T cell response were repertoires sampled. The study identified only a handful of AZD1222 recipients as seropositive at baseline. Reports say nearly half of spike-specific TCRs go after unmutated variant regions.

This clone is a singleton in its sample. Its antigen remains unidentified. Trimming shortened V by 1 base and J by 5 bases, and 11 bases separated the two germline ends. In germline, CDR1 is SEHNR, CDR2 FQNEAQ (reference sequence). The CDR3 covers 15 residues. The method was immunoSEQ multiplex PCR; TCRdb's version includes in-frame clones alone and lacks a portion of them. The sample lists about 82,000 clones, about 87% occurring once. The material was peripheral blood, obtained on day 0 of AZD1222 vaccination. The TCR was taken from an adult in good health. This chain links TRBV7-9 with TRBJ1-4; D perhaps matches TRBD1 (6 bases). The CDR3 DNA follows: TGTGCCAGCAGCTTAGACGGCACAGGGAATGAAAAACTGTTTTTT. Amino acid sequence: CASSLDGTGNEKLFF.